A selection of T cell receptor beta chains follows, all from one sample in a study of blood T cell repertoires in COVID-19. Here immunoSEQ multiplex PCR was the method, and the copy in TCRdb shows in-frame clones only, minus some. The sample has about 480,000 clones, about 89% seen once. The sequenced sample was peripheral blood. The receptors derive from a woman aged 25-40 years with acute or convalescent COVID-19. Each CDR3 is given with its conserved first and last residue. The order of the fields is clone size, V gene, J gene, D gene, CDR3 DNA, CDR3 protein. A D gene is named only where the DNA matches it firmly. Clone size is given for some rows only: seen once, a few or many times, or a class if the clone is expanded.

>once|TRBV5-1|TRBJ1-1|-
TGCGCCAGCAGCTTGGATGGGGGCCTAGCTTTCTTT
CASSLDGGLAFF
>-|TRBV7-2|TRBJ2-5|TRBD2
TGTGCCAGCAGCCCGCCAGGACGCGGCGGGGGAGAGACCCAGTACTTC
CASSPPGRGGGETQYF
>-|TRBV7-8|TRBJ2-5|-
TGTGCCAGCAGCTTCGACAGAGAAGAGACCCAGTACTTC
CASSFDREETQYF
>-|TRBV5-1|TRBJ1-6|-
TGCGCCAGCAGTGGCGGGAGCTCCTATAATTCACCCCTCCACTTT
CASSGGSSYNSPLHF
>-|TRBV5-6|TRBJ2-5|TRBD2
TGTGCCAGCAGCGGCGGGACTAGCGGGGGGGCCGTTGAGACCCAGTACTTC
CASSGGTSGGAVETQYF
>-|TRBV20-1|TRBJ2-1|TRBD2
TGCATCTGCGGGAGAAACAATGAGCAGTTCTTC
CICGRNNEQFF
>-|TRBV5-6|TRBJ2-7|-
TGTGCCAGCAGCCTCTGGAACCGACCTCTCGGGGAGCAGTACTTC
CASSLWNRPLGEQYF
>-|TRBV11-3|TRBJ2-5|TRBD2
TGTGCCAGCAGCAAGGGACTAGCGGGGGGCGAAGAGACCCAGTACTTC
CASSKGLAGGEETQYF
>-|TRBV29-1|TRBJ2-1|-
TGCAGCGTGACAGGTTACAATGAGCAGTTCTTC
CSVTGYNEQFF
>-|TRBV30|TRBJ1-6|-
TGTGCCTGGAGTATGGAAGGCGGGACTCTTATCAGCTTT
CAWSMEGGTLISF
>-|TRBV4-1|TRBJ2-7|TRBD1
TGCGCCAGCAGCGATAAACTGACGACAGGGCTTAGTCACTACGAGCAGTACTTC
CASSDKLTTGLSHYEQYF
>-|TRBV6-5|TRBJ2-5|TRBD2
TGTGCCAGCAGTCTAAGCGGGGTGCTCCAAGAGACCCAGTACTTC
CASSLSGVLQETQYF
>-|TRBV3-1/TRBV3-2|TRBJ2-5|TRBD2
TGTGCCAGCAGCCCGGGACTAGCGGTCCAAGAGACCCAGTACTTC
CASSPGLAVQETQYF
>-|TRBV28|TRBJ1-3|-
TGTGCCAGCATCCAGGGGAGTTCTGGAAACACCATATATTTT
CASIQGSSGNTIYF
>-|TRBV6-1|TRBJ1-3|-
TGTGCCAGCAGTGAATGGCGTGTCAGGGACTCTGGAAACACCATATATTTT
CASSEWRVRDSGNTIYF
>-|TRBV10-2|TRBJ1-1|-
TGCGCCAGCAAGTGGTCTCTCGGTACTGAAGCTTTCTTT
CASKWSLGTEAFF
>-|TRBV3-1/TRBV3-2|TRBJ2-3|-
TGTGCCAGCAGCCGACGGGGCACAGATACGCAGTATTTT
CASSRRGTDTQYF
>-|TRBV19|TRBJ2-1|-
TGTGCCAGTAGTAAGGGGGACCCCGCCTACAATGAGCAGTTCTTC
CASSKGDPAYNEQFF
>-|TRBV19|TRBJ1-4|-
TGTGCCAGTAGGGCAGGATCAACTAATGAAAAACTGTTTTTT
CASRAGSTNEKLFF
>few|TRBV9|TRBJ2-4|TRBD2
TGTGCCAGCAGCGTAGAGGTCGGGGCCGGGGGGGCCAAAAACATTCAGTACTTC
CASSVEVGAGGAKNIQYF
>-|TRBV11-2|TRBJ2-2|-
TGTGCCAGCACCCCGGGACAAATTGGCACCGGGGAGCTGTTTTTT
CASTPGQIGTGELFF